These 18 T cell receptor beta chains share one sample of origin, sequenced in a study of beta chain features in type 1 diabetes. Expressed TCRB transcripts were sequenced after all isolated RNA was converted to cDNA. Using immunoSEQ multiplex PCR, the repertoire was profiled, and TCRdb retains in-frame clones only, with some absent. There are hundreds of thousands of clones in the sample; approximately 30% occur only once, and about 0.065% lies in the top ten. The sequenced material came from naive CD4+ T cells from blood. The receptors here all came from a man younger than 35 in good health.

This clone has more than one count but fewer than ten. This chain links TRBV6-5 with TRBJ2-4, with D possibly matching TRBD2 (5 bases). CDR1 and CDR2 (germline): MNHEY, SVGAGI. This CDR3 region has 16 residues. V was clipped by 2 bases and J by 0 bases, with 11 bases between them. The CDR3 here is CASSYGRLLAKNIQYF. In nucleotides, the CDR3 is TGTGCCAGCAGTTACGGGAGACTCCTAGCCAAAAACATTCAGTACTTC.

This clone was seen a single time. Other DNA sequences in the sample encode the same CDR3. This chain connects TRBV20-1 to TRBJ2-5; D gene unclear. Trimming took off 6 bases at V and 4 bases at J, with 6 bases between the two ends. This CDR3 region has 10 residues. CDR1 is DFQATT and CDR2 is SNEGSKA in the germline V gene (reference sequence). DNA of the CDR3: TGCAGTGCCCCCCGAGAGACCCAGTACTTC. Protein product: CSAPRETQYF.

Details on this clone: In the same sample, other DNA sequences code for this CDR3. The chain is built from TRBV6-6 and TRBJ2-3; D unclear. CDR3 size: 14 residues. The ends were cut back, 0 bases at V and 2 bases at J, with 6 bases in the middle. Germline V gene lookup returns CDR1 MNHNY and CDR2 SVGAGI (reference sequence). The DNA of the CDR3 is TGTGCCAGCAGTTACTCGGGCCTCACAGATACGCAGTATTTT. Amino acids: CASSYSGLTDTQYF.

This clone was detected a few times. This chain joins TRBV30 and TRBJ2-1; the match to TRBD2 covers 8 bases. The J segment lost 10 bases and the V segment lost 5 bases, leaving 4 bases of the junction unmatched. The germline V gene encodes CDR1 GTSNPN and CDR2 SVGIG (reference sequence). The CDR3 has 11 amino acids. CDR3 in DNA: TGTGCCTGGGAGACTAGCGCCGAGCAGTTCTTC. Translated: CAWETSAEQFF.

This clone was counted only a few times. The V call is TRBV5-1, the J call TRBJ2-7; 8 bases align to TRBD2. Trimming removed 5 bases from V and 3 bases from J; junction bases left unmatched: 7. The CDR3 has 14 residues. Germline values: CDR1 SGHRS, CDR2 YFSETQ. The CDR3 DNA sequence: TGCGCCAGCAGGACCGGGAGGGGAGACTACGAGCAGTACTTC. It translates to CASRTGRGDYEQYF.

The sample holds one count of this clone. The V call is TRBV30, the J call TRBJ2-1; D is possibly TRBD2 (6 bases). V was clipped by 0 bases and J by 8 bases, with 11 bases between them. Germline values: CDR1 GTSNPN, CDR2 SVGIG (reference sequence). This CDR3 spans 13 amino acids. The CDR3 DNA reads as TGTGCCTGGAGTGTACTGGAGGGAGATGAGCAGTTCTTC. It yields the protein CAWSVLEGDEQFF.

The chain recombines TRBV7-2 with TRBJ2-7; D unclear. Germline loops: CDR1 SGHTA, CDR2 FQGNSA. The CDR3 extends over 12 amino acids. With 6 bases removed from V and 0 bases from J, the gap between germline ends came to 6 bases. The DNA for the CDR3 is TGTGCCAGCAGTTATAGCTCCTACGAGCAGTACTTC. As protein: CASSYSSYEQYF. The whole variable domain, remainder taken from reference TRBV7-2 and TRBJ2-7, is GAGVSQSPSNKVTEKGKDVELRCDPISGHTALYWYRQSLGQGLEFLIYFQGNSAPDKSGLPSDRFSAERTGGSVSTLTIQRTQQEDSAVYLCASSYSSYEQYFGPGTRLTVT.

The chain couples TRBV7-9 to TRBJ2-3, with D possibly being TRBD2 (6 bases). The CDR3 runs 14 residues. Germline assignment: CDR1 SEHNR and CDR2 FQNEAQ (reference sequence). V lost 7 bases, J lost 0 bases, and 11 bases lay in between. DNA for the CDR3: TGTGCCAGCACTGTAGCGGATAGCACAGATACGCAGTATTTT. This sequence encodes CASTVADSTDTQYF.

This clone was detected only a few times. The chain carries TRBV23-1 and TRBJ2-7; 10 bases are shared with TRBD1. TRBV23-1 is an open reading frame, and its role is uncertain. The CDR3 has 14 residues. The V segment lost 7 bases and the J segment 5 bases; nucleotides outside the gene matches: 8. In nucleotides, the CDR3 is TGCGCCAGCACCCCGGGACAGGGGTCCCACGAGCAGTACTTC. The encoded protein is CASTPGQGSHEQYF.

The chain carries TRBV18 and TRBJ1-1; 10 bases align to TRBD1. Unmatched junction bases numbered 2, after V lost 3 bases and J lost 4 bases. CDR1 is KGHSH and CDR2 is LQKENI in the germline V gene. This CDR3 comprises 14 residues. The CDR3 region is CASSPDRGITEAFF. The CDR3 DNA follows: TGTGCCAGCTCACCGGACAGGGGGATCACTGAAGCTTTCTTT.

The chain couples TRBV7-9 to TRBJ1-1; 8 bases align to TRBD1. Germline V gives CDR1 SEHNR, CDR2 FQNEAQ (reference sequence). V lost 1 base and J lost 10; bases outside the gene matches: 5. The CDR3 is 13 amino acids. The CDR3 sequence: CASSLETGEGAFF. CDR3 nucleotides: TGTGCCAGCAGCTTAGAGACAGGGGAGGGAGCTTTCTTT.

On this clone itself: Mismatch with germline at one junction end may stem from a read error. The V call is TRBV28, the J call TRBJ2-5, with a weak D call TRBD2 (6 bases). The CDR3 is 13 amino acids. CDR1 and CDR2 (germline): MDHEN, SYDVKM. CDR3 residues: CAGRDSALETQYF. CDR3 nucleotide sequence: TGTGCCGGCAGGGACTCCGCATTAGAGACCCAGTACTTC.

This clone has a handful of counts. The chain recombines TRBV2 with TRBJ2-3, with TRBD2 as a possible D gene (6 bases). Trimming shortened V by 6 bases and J by 6 bases, and 19 bases separated the two germline ends. The CDR3 spans 15 residues. Germline V lookup: CDR1 SNHLY, CDR2 FYNNEI. DNA of the CDR3: TGTGCCAGCAGAAAAGCCCGACTAGAGGGGGATACGCAGTATTTT. Translated: CASRKARLEGDTQYF.

This chain links TRBV30 with TRBJ1-5; no firm D call. The V end was cut by 0 bases, the J end by 11 bases, with 14 bases between. Germline values: CDR1 GTSNPN, CDR2 SVGIG (reference sequence). The length of the CDR3 is 13 residues. DNA for the CDR3: TGTGCCTGGAGTGTACGAGAGGCAGGTGCCCAGCATTTT. Its translation: CAWSVREAGAQHF.

The V and J genes are TRBV18 and TRBJ2-1; no clear D gene. Germline-derived CDR1 and CDR2 are KGHSH and LQKENI. The CDR3 loop spans 14 amino acids. With 6 bases removed from V and 0 bases from J, the gap between germline ends came to 9 bases. CDR3 DNA sequence: TGTGCCAGCTCCCCGGATCCCTCCTACAATGAGCAGTTCTTC. Its protein product is CASSPDPSYNEQFF. Variable domain in full (rest from reference TRBV18 and TRBJ2-1): NAGVMQNPRHLVRRRGQEARLRCSPMKGHSHVYWYRQLPEEGLKFMVYLQKENIIDESGMPKERFSAEFPKEGPSILRIQQVVRGDSAAYFCASSPDPSYNEQFFGPGTRLTVL.

The chain is built from TRBV7-9 and TRBJ1-1; the D gene is possibly TRBD1 (5 bases). V shed 1 base and J shed 6 bases, with 12 bases lying between them. The CDR3 contains 14 residues. Per germline, CDR1 SEHNR and CDR2 FQNEAQ (reference sequence). The chain's CDR3 is CASSLGVRGAEAFF. The CDR3, as DNA: TGTGCCAGCAGCTTAGGGGTAAGGGGCGCTGAAGCTTTCTTT.

V usage is TRBV4-2 and J usage is TRBJ2-7; 10 bases align to TRBD2. CDR1 is LGHNA, CDR2 YNFKEQ, per germline. The CDR3 covers 14 residues. The junction had 2 bases not matched to a gene; V was cut back by 4 bases and J by 2 bases. The CDR3 loop reads CASSRAGGAYEQYF. For the CDR3, the DNA is TGTGCCAGCAGCCGAGCGGGAGGGGCCTACGAGCAGTACTTC.

This chain connects TRBV7-3 to TRBJ1-1, with a tentative D call TRBD1 (5 bases). Looked up from germline, CDR1 is SGHTA and CDR2 is FQGTGA. V was cut by 2 bases and J by 5 bases, with 15 bases left in between. CDR3 size: 15 residues. DNA for the CDR3: TGTGCCAGCAGCTTAGGCCCAAGGGGCCTAACTGAAGCTTTCTTT. This gives the protein CASSLGPRGLTEAFF.